This record looks at one T cell receptor (beta chain) sequence and its context. Many counts were recorded for this clonotype. Its antigen target is currently unknown. The record has no base qualities; no much larger clone is one base away. There are 13 amino acids in the CDR3, from cysteine to phenylalanine inclusive. Just the 39-base CDR3 DNA is kept, in frame starting at base 1. CDR1 SQVTM and CDR2 ANQGSEA are derived from the germline V gene. The trim is 6 bases for V and 1 base for J, with a gap of 12 bases between the germline ends. The data originate from a study of CD8 T cells in ankylosing spondylitis (dated by TCRdb to between 2016 and 2019). Concerning the study at large: To find TCR variants linked to disease, the study profiled T cell receptor beta repertoires in ankylosing spondylitis patients and healthy donors. The full study cohort comprised about 24 ankylosing spondylitis patients and 110 or so healthy donors. Peripheral blood was sampled, and synovial fluid was also collected from ankylosing spondylitis patients.

The sequencer was an Illumina HiSeq 2500. Quantitative 5'-RACE with molecular barcodes was the method used to prepare the TCR beta libraries. The authors' analysis ran thus. A new computational method based on a probabilistic model of VDJ rearrangement was used to identify disease-linked TCR variants. TCRdb reanalyzed the raw reads on its own, using fastp at Q25 for trimming and MiXCR for clone calling, and kept in-frame beta chains. Rows are unified per CDR3 protein, each entry keeping the most common DNA and genes. TCRdb, rather than the study authors, made the V and J calls. The sample table lists about 130,000 distinct CDR3 sequences, roughly 15% of them with a count of one. Around 3% of the sample is held by the ten biggest clonotypes. Study-level results and caveats: Some motif variants had previously been reported in the synovial fluid and blood of reactive arthritis patients, which suggests shared mechanisms of disease initiation. Blood from ankylosing spondylitis patients appeared to be characterized by a TCR beta motif made up of under 10 highly homologous amino acid variants. The disease-linked clones were reported as significantly enriched in matched synovial fluid samples from ankylosing spondylitis patients. In peripheral blood, the disease-linked clones were found at relatively low frequencies and had a CD8+ phenotype.

The sequence was collected from a female donor with ankylosing spondylitis or in good health (not recorded which). The V and J genes are TRBV29-1 and TRBJ1-1; the D gene is unclear. The specimen sequenced was blood, either unsorted or a sorted T cell fraction (not recorded which). The CDR3 has the sequence CSVPPMQNTEAFF. The DNA sequence is TGCAGCGTGCCCCCCATGCAGAACACTGAAGCTTTCTTT.